Presented here are 26 T cell receptor beta chains from one specimen sequenced in a study of a mutant IDH1 vaccine in newly diagnosed glioma. These TCRs' antigens remain unknown. Here immunoSEQ multiplex PCR was the method, and the copy in TCRdb shows in-frame clones only, minus some. The repertoire holds around 55,000 clones, with about 80% as singletons. Time point in this sample: week 23, last vaccination. The study gave 300 ug of mutant IDH1 20-mer peptide per vaccine dose, with topical imiquimod. The sample consisted of PBMCs, taken from a glioma patient whose treatment included an IDH1 peptide vaccine. These receptors were collected from a man in his forties with glioma.

The J gene is TRBJ2-1, the V gene TRBV5-6; D perhaps matches TRBD2 (5 bases). The CDR3 covers 16 residues. Germline V gene sequence: CDR1 SGHDT, CDR2 YYEEEE. V was clipped by 0 bases and J by 2 bases, with 12 bases between them. The CDR3 loop is CASSLEKGRTYNEQFF. The CDR3 DNA reads as TGTGCCAGCAGCTTGGAAAAAGGGAGAACCTACAATGAGCAGTTCTTC.

The V and J genes are TRBV5-1 and TRBJ1-1; a weak D match, TRBD1 (5 bases). The CDR3 length is 13 residues. Germline CDR1 and CDR2: SGHRS and YFSETQ. V was pared by 4 bases and J by 3 bases, with 10 bases between. CDR3 nucleotide sequence: TGCGCCAGCAGCAGGGGAGAGGACACTGAAGCTTTCTTT. Translated: CASSRGEDTEAFF.

This clone has a single count. CDR3 DNA: TGCGCCAGCAGCCAAGATAGAGCGGGGGGAAACACCGGGGAGCTGTTTTTT. Translation gives CASSQDRAGGNTGELFF. This chain joins TRBV4-1 and TRBJ2-2; 9 bases are a match to TRBD2. The V gene end was trimmed by 0 bases and the J gene end by 2 bases; junction bases not matched to a gene: 4. Germline-derived CDR1 and CDR2 are MGHRA and YSYEKL. CDR3 length equals 17 residues.

The genes are TRBV5-1 and TRBJ1-2; 9 nucleotides agree with TRBD1. CDR3 length: 15 residues. Germline lookup yields CDR1 SGHRS and CDR2 YFSETQ. V lost 5 bases, J lost 4 bases, and 9 bases stayed unmatched. The CDR3 spells CASRPDRGRAYGYTF. The CDR3 DNA reads as TGCGCCAGCAGGCCGGACAGGGGAAGGGCCTATGGCTACACCTTC.

In this sample, this clone turned up a few times. The chain has TRBV5-4 and TRBJ2-6; D perhaps matches TRBD2 (7 bases). CDR3 length equals 15 residues. Trimming left V 1 base short and J 6 bases short, with 11 bases between. Germline CDR1 SGHNT, CDR2 YYREEE (reference sequence). CDR3 bases: TGTGCCAGCAGCTTGCGGGGGGCTGAGGCCAACGTCCTGACTTTC. Amino acid sequence: CASSLRGAEANVLTF. The whole variable domain, filled in from reference TRBV5-4 and TRBJ2-6, reads ETGVTQSPTHLIKTRGQQVTLRCSSQSGHNTVSWYQQALGQGPQFIFQYYREEENGRGNFPPRFSGLQFPNYSSELNVNALELDDSALYLCASSLRGAEANVLTFGAGSRLTVL.

The chain has TRBV2 and TRBJ2-7; possible D gene TRBD1, 6 bases. The CDR3 spans 16 residues. V shed 6 bases and J shed 4 bases, with 22 bases lying between them. The germline gives CDR1 SNHLY, CDR2 FYNNEI. The CDR3 here is CASRGVVWGQPYEQYF. CDR3 in DNA: TGTGCCAGCAGGGGGGTGGTATGGGGACAACCGTACGAGCAGTACTTC.

The chain is built from TRBV2 and TRBJ1-5, with D uncertain. This CDR3 contains 13 residues. The V end was cut by 7 bases, the J end by 0 bases, with 7 bases between. CDR1 is SNHLY and CDR2 is FYNNEI in the germline V gene. CDR3: CASKGRSNQPQHF. CDR3 nucleotides: TGTGCCAGCAAAGGTCGTAGCAATCAGCCCCAGCATTTT.

This chain links TRBV10-3 with TRBJ1-5; 9 nucleotides match TRBD1. In germline, CDR1 is ENHRY, CDR2 SYGVKD. V dropped 10 bases and J dropped 1; count of bases not matched to a gene: 11. The CDR3 sequence is 16 residues long. Here the CDR3 reads CATRGTGKGSNQPQHF. In DNA form, the CDR3 reads TGTGCCACCCGTGGGACAGGGAAGGGGAGCAATCAGCCCCAGCATTTT.

This chain uses TRBV19 with TRBJ2-1; unclear D gene. The CDR3 runs to 14 residues. The germline V gene encodes CDR1 LNHDA and CDR2 SQIVND (reference sequence). The V and J ends lost 5 bases and 4 bases respectively, with 12 bases between them. CDR3 sequence: CASSVRVLYNEQFF. CDR3 in DNA: TGTGCCAGTAGTGTCCGGGTCCTATACAATGAGCAGTTCTTC.

The chain uses TRBV19 and TRBJ2-2, with D unclear. The germline CDR1 and CDR2 sequences are LNHDA and SQIVND (reference sequence). CDR3 length: 14 amino acids. Trimming took 9 bases from V and 1 from J, leaving 12 bases between them. The CDR3 is CASLKQKNTGELFF. CDR3 nucleotide sequence: TGTGCCAGCTTAAAGCAGAAGAACACCGGGGAGCTGTTTTTT.

The J gene is TRBJ1-6, the V gene TRBV6-1; weak D call: TRBD1 (5 bases). The CDR3 length is 14 residues. V shed 6 bases and J shed 5 bases, with 11 bases lying between them. The V gene's germline CDR1 is MNHNS and CDR2 SASEGT. The CDR3 DNA is TGTGCCAGCAGGCGTGGCAGGGATAATTCACCCCTCCACTTT. This encodes CASRRGRDNSPLHF.

V and J are TRBV5-4 and TRBJ2-1; the D is unclear. The CDR3 consists of 15 residues. Deletions cut 4 bases from V and 0 bases from J, with 11 bases between. Germline V gives CDR1 SGHNT, CDR2 YYREEE (reference sequence). CDR3 residues: CASSAQWGSYNEQFF. CDR3 nucleotides: TGTGCCAGCAGCGCACAATGGGGCTCCTACAATGAGCAGTTCTTC.

V is TRBV10-2 and J is TRBJ1-4; no clear D gene. Trimming stripped 3 bases from V and 3 bases from J, with 11 bases between. This CDR3 is built from 15 residues. Germline V gene lookup returns CDR1 WSHSY and CDR2 SAAADI. The CDR3 protein is CASSDPGLPNEKLFF. The CDR3 DNA follows: TGCGCCAGCAGTGACCCCGGGCTTCCTAATGAAAAACTGTTTTTT.

This clone was counted a single time. CDR3 nucleotides: TGTGCCAGTTCATTTTATAATTCACCCCTCCACTTT. It codes for CASSFYNSPLHF. This sequence joins TRBV19 and TRBJ1-6; no firm D call. The CDR3 has 12 residues. Trimming removed 8 bases from V and 4 bases from J, with 6 bases in between. Germline assignment: CDR1 LNHDA and CDR2 SQIVND (reference sequence). The variable domain in full, completed from reference TRBV19 and TRBJ1-6, reads DGGITQSPKYLFRKEGQNVTLSCEQNLNHDAMYWYRQDPGQGLRLIYYSQIVNDFQKGDIAEGYSVSREKKESFPLTVTSAQKNPTAFYLCASSFYNSPLHFGNGTRLTVT.

The rearrangement joins TRBV7-9 to TRBJ2-5; 11 bases agree with TRBD1. CDR1 SEHNR and CDR2 FQNEAQ come from the germline V gene (reference sequence). The CDR3 is 16 residues long. With V trimmed by 1 base and J by 1 base, 2 bases remained unmatched. The CDR3 here is CASSLGGTGGQETQYF. In DNA, the CDR3 is TGTGCCAGCAGCTTAGGCGGGACAGGGGGCCAAGAGACCCAGTACTTC.

The CDR3 reads CASSPQSGRSYNSPLHF. CDR3 bases: TGTGCCAGCTCACCACAGAGCGGCCGCTCCTATAATTCACCCCTCCACTTT. The chain carries TRBV18 and TRBJ1-6, with D unclear. Trimming shortened V by 1 base and J by 0 bases, and 10 bases separated the two germline ends. Germline CDR1 KGHSH, CDR2 LQKENI. This CDR3 contains 17 residues.

J is TRBJ1-6 and V is TRBV5-1; TRBD1 might be the D (6 bases). Germline CDR1 SGHRS, CDR2 YFSETQ. CDR3 length: 14 residues. Trimming took 4 bases from V and 5 from J, leaving 10 bases between them. CDR3 sequence: CASSAGTNNSPLHF. The CDR3, as DNA: TGCGCCAGCAGCGCCGGGACAAATAATTCACCCCTCCACTTT.

This clone was observed a few times. V is TRBV6-6 and J is TRBJ1-6; maybe TRBD1 (6 bases). This CDR3 contains 14 residues. V was shortened by 6 bases and J by 9 bases, with 15 bases between the two germline ends. The germline CDR1 and CDR2 sequences are MNHNY and SVGAGI (reference sequence). The CDR3 nucleotides are TGTGCCAGCAGAGAACAGGGTACGGGTTCACCCCTCCACTTT. Its translation is CASREQGTGSPLHF.

Of note for this clone: This same CDR3 is encoded by further DNA sequences in the sample. The V and J genes are TRBV5-4 and TRBJ2-5; the D is unclear. CDR1 and CDR2 from the germline V gene are SGHNT and YYREEE (reference sequence). The CDR3 totals 13 residues. V was cut by 0 bases and J by 2 bases, with 5 bases left in between. The CDR3 loop reads CASSLVGQETQYF. Here the CDR3 DNA reads TGTGCCAGCAGCTTGGTTGGGCAAGAGACCCAGTACTTC.

The genes are TRBV5-6 and TRBJ1-2; 10 bases map to TRBD1. Germline CDR1 and CDR2: SGHDT and YYEEEE. V trimming: 4 bases; J trimming: 2 bases; junction bases outside the gene matches: 2. The CDR3 loop spans 14 amino acids. The CDR3 coding sequence is TGTGCCAGCAGCGCGGGACAGGGGAACTATGGCTACACCTTC. Translated: CASSAGQGNYGYTF. The full variable domain, in which reference TRBV5-6 and TRBJ1-2 provide the parts outside the CDR3, is DAGVTQSPTHLIKTRGQQVTLRCSPKSGHDTVSWYQQALGQGPQFIFQYYEEEERQRGNFPDRFSGHQFPNYSSELNVNALLLGDSALYLCASSAGQGNYGYTFGSGTRLTVV.

The chain has TRBV10-3 and TRBJ2-5; perhaps TRBD2 as D (6 bases). V was cut by 5 bases and J by 4 bases, with 11 bases left in between. CDR3 length equals 13 residues. Germline V gene sequence: CDR1 ENHRY, CDR2 SYGVKD. The CDR3 sequence is CAISTLARETQYF. The CDR3 DNA sequence: TGTGCCATCAGTACCCTAGCGAGAGAGACCCAGTACTTC.

Here the CDR3 DNA reads TGTGCCTGGGCTCCGGGGCGGCGGAACACCATATATTTT. It specifies CAWAPGRRNTIYF. The gene calls are TRBV30 and TRBJ1-3, with D possibly being TRBD1 (5 bases). The CDR3 length is 13 residues. Germline CDR1 is GTSNPN and CDR2 is SVGIG (reference sequence). Deletions cut 5 bases from V and 7 bases from J, with 15 bases between.

This clone was picked up one time. The CDR3 DNA sequence: TGTGCCAGCAGCGACAGCGGGGGGTACTCCTACGAGCAGTACTTC. It codes for CASSDSGGYSYEQYF. This rearrangement joins TRBV7-2 to TRBJ2-7; 9 nucleotides line up with TRBD2. V dropped 5 bases and J dropped 0; count of bases not matched to a gene: 5. This CDR3 is 15 amino acids long. Germline-derived CDR1 and CDR2 are SGHTA and FQGNSA.

Details on this clone: The sample carries other DNA sequences with the same CDR3. This chain connects TRBV15 to TRBJ1-6; D might be TRBD1 (5 bases). The CDR3 sequence is 14 residues long. Germline V gene lookup returns CDR1 LNHNV and CDR2 YYDKDF (reference sequence). V shed 2 bases and J shed 4 bases, with 6 bases lying between them. In DNA, the CDR3 is TGTGCCACCAGCAGACAGGGATATAATTCACCCCTCCACTTT. The encoded protein is CATSRQGYNSPLHF. The full variable domain, rest sourced from reference TRBV15 and TRBJ1-6, is DAMVIQNPRYQVTQFGKPVTLSCSQTLNHNVMYWYQQKSSQAPKLLFHYYDKDFNNEADTPDNFQSRRPNTSFCFLDIRSPGLGDTAMYLCATSRQGYNSPLHFGNGTRLTVT.

V usage is TRBV19 and J usage is TRBJ2-3; maybe TRBD2 (5 bases). V was cut by 6 bases and J by 5 bases, with 21 bases left in between. Germline CDR1 LNHDA, CDR2 SQIVND (reference sequence). This CDR3 contains 16 residues. CDR3 nucleotides: TGTGCCAGTAGACGGGTAGCGACGAAGCTCGGAGATACGCAGTATTTT. Amino acids: CASRRVATKLGDTQYF.

The count of this clone is one. J is TRBJ2-1 and V is TRBV19, with TRBD2 matching 10 bases. The V gene end was trimmed by 4 bases and the J gene end by 7 bases; junction bases not matched to a gene: 10. The germline gives CDR1 LNHDA, CDR2 SQIVND (reference sequence). This CDR3 spans 16 amino acids. CDR3 nucleotides: TGTGCCAGTAGTAGGACTAGCGGCCAGACGGAAAATGAGCAGTTCTTC. It encodes CASSRTSGQTENEQFF.